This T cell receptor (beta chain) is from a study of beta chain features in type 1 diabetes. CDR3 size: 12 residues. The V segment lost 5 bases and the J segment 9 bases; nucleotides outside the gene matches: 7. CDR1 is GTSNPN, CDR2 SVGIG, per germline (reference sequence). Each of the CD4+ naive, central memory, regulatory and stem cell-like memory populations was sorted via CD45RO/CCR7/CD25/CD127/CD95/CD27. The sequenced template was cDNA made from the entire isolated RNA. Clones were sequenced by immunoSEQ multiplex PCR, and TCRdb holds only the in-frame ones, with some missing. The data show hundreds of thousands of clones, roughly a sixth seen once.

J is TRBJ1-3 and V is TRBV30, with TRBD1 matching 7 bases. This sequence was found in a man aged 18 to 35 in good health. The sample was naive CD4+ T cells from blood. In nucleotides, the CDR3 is TGTGCCTGGGCCGACAGGGCGGCCACCATATATTTT. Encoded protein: CAWADRAATIYF.